The clone carrying this T cell receptor beta chain has more than one count but fewer than ten. The data belong to a study of blood T cell repertoires in COVID-19. At the level of the study: Sample material is recorded as cDNA or gDNA derived from T cells, B-cell-depleted T cells, or PBMCs.

Clones were sequenced by immunoSEQ multiplex PCR, and TCRdb holds only the in-frame ones, with some missing. The sample has around 280,000 clones; around 86% are singletons. The V segment lost 3 bases and the J segment 3 bases; nucleotides outside the gene matches: 4. Germline lookup yields CDR1 LGHDT and CDR2 YNNKEL (reference sequence). The CDR3 runs 16 residues. The genes are TRBV3-1 (or the pseudogene TRBV3-2) and TRBJ1-4; TRBD1 matches at 10 bases. The sequence derives from a woman in her twenties or thirties who had recovered from COVID-19. The specimen was peripheral blood. The CDR3 loop reads CASSQTGGEANEKLFF. CDR3 sequence (DNA): TGTGCCAGCAGCCAGACAGGGGGCGAAGCTAATGAAAAACTGTTTTTT.